This T cell receptor beta chain stems from a study of blood T cell repertoires in COVID-19. Study-level background: Researchers got acute and convalescent COVID-19 samples from the United States, Italy and Spain. From T cells, B-cell-depleted T cells, or PBMCs came the material, which was cDNA or gDNA.

Authors' methods: It was from reference gene primer amplification that nucleated cell counts were estimated. Some clones are missing from TCRdb's copy, which holds only in-frame ones; the method was immunoSEQ multiplex PCR. V and J calls and clone size follow that table, whereas D and trimming were derived from the DNA. In the table there are roughly 190,000 clones, 70% to 80% of which are singletons. Sample: peripheral blood. This clonotype originated in a woman in her forties or fifties with active or convalescent COVID-19.

Here the CDR3 DNA reads TGTGCCAGCACCATGAGGGGCGGGAGTAGGCGGGGCACAGATACGCAGTATTTT. This encodes CASTMRGGSRRGTDTQYF. The rearrangement uses TRBV7-2 and TRBJ2-3, with 7 bases lining up with TRBD2. Looked up from germline, CDR1 is SGHTA and CDR2 is FQGNSA. The CDR3 runs to 18 residues. The V gene end was trimmed by 7 bases and the J gene end by 1 base; junction bases not matched to a gene: 17.